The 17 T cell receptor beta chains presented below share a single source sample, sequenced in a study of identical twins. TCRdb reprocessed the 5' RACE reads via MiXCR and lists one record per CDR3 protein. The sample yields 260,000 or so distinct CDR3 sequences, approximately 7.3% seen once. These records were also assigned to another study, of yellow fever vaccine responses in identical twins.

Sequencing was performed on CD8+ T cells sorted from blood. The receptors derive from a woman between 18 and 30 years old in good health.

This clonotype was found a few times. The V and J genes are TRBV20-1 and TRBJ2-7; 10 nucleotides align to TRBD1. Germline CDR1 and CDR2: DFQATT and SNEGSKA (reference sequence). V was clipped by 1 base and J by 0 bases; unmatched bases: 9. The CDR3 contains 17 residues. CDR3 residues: CSARVRDRGGGSYEQYV. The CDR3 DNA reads TGCAGTGCTAGAGTCCGGGACAGGGGAGGTGGCTCCTACGAGCAGTACGTC.

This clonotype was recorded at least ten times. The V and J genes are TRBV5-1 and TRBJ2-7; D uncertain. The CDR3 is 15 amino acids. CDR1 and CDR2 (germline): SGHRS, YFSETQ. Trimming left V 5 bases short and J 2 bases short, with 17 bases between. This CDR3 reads CASSLSAGGPYEQYF. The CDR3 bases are TGCGCCAGCAGTCTCTCTGCCGGCGGACCCTACGAGCAGTACTTC.

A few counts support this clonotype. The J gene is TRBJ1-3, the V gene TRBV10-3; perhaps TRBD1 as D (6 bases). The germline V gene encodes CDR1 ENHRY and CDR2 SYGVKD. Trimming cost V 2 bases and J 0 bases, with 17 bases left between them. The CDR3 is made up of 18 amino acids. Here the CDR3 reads CAISEARVTGISGNTIYF. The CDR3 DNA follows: TGTGCCATCAGTGAGGCGAGAGTTACAGGGATCTCTGGAAACACCATATATTTT.

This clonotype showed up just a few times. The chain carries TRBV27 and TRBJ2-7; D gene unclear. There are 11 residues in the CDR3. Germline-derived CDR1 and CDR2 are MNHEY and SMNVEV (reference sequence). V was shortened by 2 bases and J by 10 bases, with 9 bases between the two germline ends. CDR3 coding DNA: TGTGCCAGCAGTTTAGGTAGCTTTCAGTACTTC. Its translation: CASSLGSFQYF.

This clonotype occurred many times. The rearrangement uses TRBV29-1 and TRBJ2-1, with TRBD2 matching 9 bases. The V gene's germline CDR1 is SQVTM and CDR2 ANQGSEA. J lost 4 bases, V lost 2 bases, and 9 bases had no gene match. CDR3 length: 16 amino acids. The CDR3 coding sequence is TGCAGCGTTGAACAGACTAGCGGAGGGAAGTACAATGAGCAGTTCTTC. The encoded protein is CSVEQTSGGKYNEQFF.

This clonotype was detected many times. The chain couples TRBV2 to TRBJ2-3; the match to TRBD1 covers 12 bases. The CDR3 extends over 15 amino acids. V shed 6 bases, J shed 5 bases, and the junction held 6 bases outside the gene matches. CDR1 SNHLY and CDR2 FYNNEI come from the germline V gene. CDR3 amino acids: CASRDGTGGLDTQYF. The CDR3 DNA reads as TGTGCCAGCAGGGATGGGACAGGGGGCCTAGATACGCAGTATTTT.

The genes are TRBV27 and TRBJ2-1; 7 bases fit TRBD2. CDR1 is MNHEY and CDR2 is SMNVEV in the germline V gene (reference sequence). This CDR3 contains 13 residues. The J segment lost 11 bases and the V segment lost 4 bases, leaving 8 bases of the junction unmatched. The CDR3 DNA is TGTGCCAGCAGTTCGAGGGACTACCGCCAGCAGTTCTTC. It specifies CASSSRDYRQQFF.

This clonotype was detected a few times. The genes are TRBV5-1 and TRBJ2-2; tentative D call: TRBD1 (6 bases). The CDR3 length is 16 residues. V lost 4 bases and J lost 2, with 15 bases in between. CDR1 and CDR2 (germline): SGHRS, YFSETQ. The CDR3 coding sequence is TGCGCCAGCAGCGGGGCCAGGACAGATAACACCGGGGAGCTGTTTTTT. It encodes CASSGARTDNTGELFF. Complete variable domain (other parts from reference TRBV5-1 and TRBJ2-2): KAGVTQTPRYLIKTRGQQVTLSCSPISGHRSVSWYQQTPGQGLQFLFEYFSETQRNKGNFPGRFSGRQFSNSRSEMNVSTLELGDSALYLCASSGARTDNTGELFFGEGSRLTVL.

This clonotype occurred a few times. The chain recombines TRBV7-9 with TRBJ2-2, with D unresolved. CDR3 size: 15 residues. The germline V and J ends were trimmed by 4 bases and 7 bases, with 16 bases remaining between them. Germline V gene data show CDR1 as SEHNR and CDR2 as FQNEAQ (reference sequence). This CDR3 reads CASSYLDGLSGELFF. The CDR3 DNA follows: TGTGCCAGCAGCTACCTGGACGGATTGAGCGGGGAGCTGTTTTTT.

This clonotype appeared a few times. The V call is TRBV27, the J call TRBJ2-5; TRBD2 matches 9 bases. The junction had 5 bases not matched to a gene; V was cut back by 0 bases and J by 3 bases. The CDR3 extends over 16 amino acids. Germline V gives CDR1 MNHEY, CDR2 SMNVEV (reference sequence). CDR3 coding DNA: TGTGCCAGCAGTTTATCGCTAGCGGGGCCGGAAGAGACCCAGTACTTC. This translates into CASSLSLAGPEETQYF.

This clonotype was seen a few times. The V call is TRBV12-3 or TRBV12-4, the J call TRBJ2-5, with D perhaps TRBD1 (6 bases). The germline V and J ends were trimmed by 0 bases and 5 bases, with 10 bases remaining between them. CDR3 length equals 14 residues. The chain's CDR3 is CASSLARQGETQYF. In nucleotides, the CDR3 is TGTGCCAGCAGTTTAGCGCGGCAGGGGGAGACCCAGTACTTC.

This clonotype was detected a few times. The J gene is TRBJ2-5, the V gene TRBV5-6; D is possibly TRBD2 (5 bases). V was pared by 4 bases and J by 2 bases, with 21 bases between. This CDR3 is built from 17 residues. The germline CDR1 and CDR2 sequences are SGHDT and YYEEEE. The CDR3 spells CASSIDLGSGRQETQYF. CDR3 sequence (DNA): TGTGCCAGCAGCATCGACCTTGGGTCGGGAAGACAAGAGACCCAGTACTTC.

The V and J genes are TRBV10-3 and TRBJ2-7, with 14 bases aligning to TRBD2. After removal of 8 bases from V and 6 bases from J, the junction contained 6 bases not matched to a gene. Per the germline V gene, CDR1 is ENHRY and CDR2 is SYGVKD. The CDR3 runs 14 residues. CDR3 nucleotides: TGTGCCATCGGGGGACTAGCGGGAGAGGGCGAGCAGTACTTC. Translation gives CAIGGLAGEGEQYF.

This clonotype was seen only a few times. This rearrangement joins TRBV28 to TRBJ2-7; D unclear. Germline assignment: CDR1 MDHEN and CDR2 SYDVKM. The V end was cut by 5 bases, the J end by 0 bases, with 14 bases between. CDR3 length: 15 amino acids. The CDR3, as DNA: TGTGCCAGCAGTCCCGGCCGCGGACCCTCCTACGAGCAGTACTTC. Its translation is CASSPGRGPSYEQYF.

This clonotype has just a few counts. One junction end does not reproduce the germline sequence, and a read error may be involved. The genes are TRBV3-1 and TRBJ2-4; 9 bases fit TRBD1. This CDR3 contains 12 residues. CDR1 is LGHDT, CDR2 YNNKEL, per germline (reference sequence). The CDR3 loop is CASSQWTGAVDF. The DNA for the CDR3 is TGTGCCAGCAGCCAGTGGACAGGGGCGGTGGACTTC. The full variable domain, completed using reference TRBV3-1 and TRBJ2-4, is DTAVSQTPKYLVTQMGNDKSIKCEQNLGHDTMYWYKQDSKKFLKIMFSYNNKELIINETVPNRFSPKSPDKAHLNLHINSLELGDSAVYFCASSQWTGAVDFGAGTRLSVL.

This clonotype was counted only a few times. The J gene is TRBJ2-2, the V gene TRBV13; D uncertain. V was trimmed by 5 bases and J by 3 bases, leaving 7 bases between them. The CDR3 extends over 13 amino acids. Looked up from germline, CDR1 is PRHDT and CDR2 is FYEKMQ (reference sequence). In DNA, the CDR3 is TGTGCCAGCAGCGCAACTTACACCGGGGAGCTGTTTTTT. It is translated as CASSATYTGELFF.

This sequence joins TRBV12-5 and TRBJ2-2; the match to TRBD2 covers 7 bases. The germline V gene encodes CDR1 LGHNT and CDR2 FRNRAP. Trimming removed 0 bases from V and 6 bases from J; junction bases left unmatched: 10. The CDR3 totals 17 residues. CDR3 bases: TGTGCTAGTGGTTTGGTACCGGGGGGTGGTAGTGCCGGGGAGCTGTTTTTT. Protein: CASGLVPGGGSAGELFF. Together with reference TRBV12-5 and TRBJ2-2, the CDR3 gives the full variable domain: DARVTQTPRHKVTEMGQEVTMRCQPILGHNTVFWYRQTMMQGLELLAYFRNRAPLDDSGMPKDRFSAEMPDATLATLKIQPSEPRDSAVYFCASGLVPGGGSAGELFFGEGSRLTVL.